This T cell receptor (beta chain) originates from a study of T cell responses to AZD1222 COVID-19 vaccine. The germline CDR1 and CDR2 sequences are MNHNY and SVGAGI (reference sequence). V shed 5 bases and J shed 2 bases, with 19 bases lying between them. This CDR3 has 17 amino acids. TCRdb keeps only in-frame clones here, not all; method: immunoSEQ multiplex PCR. The table has 98,000 or so clones, over 85% seen once. As regards this clone: The antigen remains undetermined.

General study results and limits: The study sampled repertoires only after the peak T cell response.

This clonotype was obtained from an adult in good health. The sequencing here drew on peripheral blood, taken on day 0 of AZD1222 vaccination. This chain connects TRBV6-6 to TRBJ2-1; D is possibly TRBD1 or TRBD2 (5 bases each). The DNA for the CDR3 is TGTGCCAGCAGTCCTGGGGCACTAGGTTCCCCCTACAATGAGCAGTTCTTC. Protein sequence: CASSPGALGSPYNEQFF.